These T cell receptor beta chains were read from a single sample in a study of CD8+ T cells in alopecia areata. Clones were read by immunoSEQ multiplex PCR, and TCRdb kept only the in-frame ones, dropping some. The sample yields 120,000 or so clones, about 46% seen once. Sequencing input: NKG2D-low CD8+ T cells sorted from blood. Receptors originate from a human donor with alopecia areata. Both conserved end residues are part of each CDR3. Each record gives: D gene, clone size, V gene, J gene, CDR3 DNA, CDR3 protein. The D gene is left open where the match is weak. Clone size is not always given. Where it is, it says once, few, many or a class for expanded clones.

d_gene: .; abundance: .; v_gene: TRBV29-1; j_gene: TRBJ2-7; CDR3nt: TGCAGCGTTGAATGGAGGAGTCTCGAGCAGTACTTC; CDR3aa: CSVEWRSLEQYF
d_gene: .; abundance: few; v_gene: TRBV29-1; j_gene: TRBJ2-7; CDR3nt: TGCAGCGTTGGAGGCAGCATCGAGCAGTACTTC; CDR3aa: CSVGGSIEQYF
d_gene: .; abundance: few; v_gene: TRBV20-1; j_gene: TRBJ2-1; CDR3nt: TGCAGTGCTCCGGTTCCTAATGAGCAGTTCTTC; CDR3aa: CSAPVPNEQFF
d_gene: .; abundance: .; v_gene: TRBV27; j_gene: TRBJ2-4; CDR3nt: TGTGCCAGCAGTCCCCAAGATCAAAACATTCAGTACTTC; CDR3aa: CASSPQDQNIQYF
d_gene: .; abundance: .; v_gene: TRBV29-1; j_gene: TRBJ1-4; CDR3nt: TGCAGCGTTGAAGACAGGGCGGCTAATGAAAAACTGTTTTTT; CDR3aa: CSVEDRAANEKLFF
d_gene: .; abundance: .; v_gene: TRBV5-6; j_gene: TRBJ2-1; CDR3nt: TGTGCCAGCAGCTTGGCCGACGGAGATGAGCAGTTCTTC; CDR3aa: CASSLADGDEQFF
d_gene: TRBD2; abundance: .; v_gene: TRBV27; j_gene: TRBJ2-1; CDR3nt: TGTGCCAGCAGTTTACAGGGAGGGGCAAATGAGCAGTTCTTC; CDR3aa: CASSLQGGANEQFF
d_gene: TRBD1; abundance: .; v_gene: TRBV28; j_gene: TRBJ2-3; CDR3nt: TGTGCCAGCAGTCTATGGACAGGGAGGACAGATACGCAGTATTTT; CDR3aa: CASSLWTGRTDTQYF
d_gene: .; abundance: .; v_gene: TRBV19; j_gene: TRBJ2-3; CDR3nt: TGTGCCAGCTCAGAGATTTCAGATACGCAGTATTTT; CDR3aa: CASSEISDTQYF
d_gene: .; abundance: few; v_gene: TRBV29-1; j_gene: TRBJ2-5; CDR3nt: TGCAGCGTGTACACAGGGGAGGGGGAGACCCAGTACTTC; CDR3aa: CSVYTGEGETQYF
d_gene: .; abundance: few; v_gene: TRBV11-2; j_gene: TRBJ2-1; CDR3nt: TGTGCCAGCAGCTTAGATACAGGGCCACTGTCCTACAATGAGCAGTTCTTC; CDR3aa: CASSLDTGPLSYNEQFF
d_gene: TRBD1; abundance: .; v_gene: TRBV7-2; j_gene: TRBJ2-7; CDR3nt: TGTGCCAGCTGGATCGACAGGGCGGGCGAGCAGTACTTC; CDR3aa: CASWIDRAGEQYF
d_gene: .; abundance: .; v_gene: TRBV5-8; j_gene: TRBJ1-2; CDR3nt: TGTGCCAGCAGCTTGGGGGGACTCTATGGCTACACCTTC; CDR3aa: CASSLGGLYGYTF
d_gene: TRBD1; abundance: .; v_gene: TRBV30; j_gene: TRBJ2-7; CDR3nt: TGTGCCTGGAGCACCGGGACAGGGCGAGACGAGCAGTACTTC; CDR3aa: CAWSTGTGRDEQYF
d_gene: .; abundance: .; v_gene: TRBV30; j_gene: TRBJ2-2; CDR3nt: TGTGCCTGGACGGGGAACACCGGGGAGCTGTTTTTT; CDR3aa: CAWTGNTGELFF
d_gene: .; abundance: .; v_gene: TRBV29-1; j_gene: TRBJ1-2; CDR3nt: TGCAGCGTTCGTCAGTCAAAGGGCTACACCTTC; CDR3aa: CSVRQSKGYTF
d_gene: .; abundance: few; v_gene: TRBV30; j_gene: TRBJ2-2; CDR3nt: TGTGCCTGTTCAGGGCCCACCGGGGAGCTGTTTTTT; CDR3aa: CACSGPTGELFF
d_gene: .; abundance: .; v_gene: TRBV29-1; j_gene: TRBJ2-7; CDR3nt: TGCAGCGTTCTTGGGAGCTCCTACGAGCAGTACTTC; CDR3aa: CSVLGSSYEQYF
d_gene: .; abundance: .; v_gene: TRBV4-1; j_gene: TRBJ2-6; CDR3nt: TGCGCCAGCAGGGACAGCTCTGGGGCCAACGTCCTGACTTTC; CDR3aa: CASRDSSGANVLTF
d_gene: .; abundance: .; v_gene: TRBV29-1; j_gene: TRBJ2-1; CDR3nt: TGCAGCGTTCTTCGGTACAATGAGCAGTTCTTC; CDR3aa: CSVLRYNEQFF
d_gene: .; abundance: few; v_gene: TRBV7-2; j_gene: TRBJ2-1; CDR3nt: TGTGCCAGCAGCAACCTAGGGGCTCTCGGCGATGAGCAGTTCTTC; CDR3aa: CASSNLGALGDEQFF
d_gene: .; abundance: few; v_gene: TRBV30; j_gene: TRBJ1-5; CDR3nt: TGTGCCTGGAGTGAAAATAGCAATCAGCCCCAGCATTTT; CDR3aa: CAWSENSNQPQHF
d_gene: .; abundance: .; v_gene: TRBV29-1; j_gene: TRBJ2-3; CDR3nt: TGCAGCGTTGAAGACGGGACAGATACGCAGTATTTT; CDR3aa: CSVEDGTDTQYF
d_gene: .; abundance: few; v_gene: TRBV13; j_gene: TRBJ2-5; CDR3nt: TGTGCCAGCAGCCAGGGAGAAGAGACCCAGTACTTC; CDR3aa: CASSQGEETQYF